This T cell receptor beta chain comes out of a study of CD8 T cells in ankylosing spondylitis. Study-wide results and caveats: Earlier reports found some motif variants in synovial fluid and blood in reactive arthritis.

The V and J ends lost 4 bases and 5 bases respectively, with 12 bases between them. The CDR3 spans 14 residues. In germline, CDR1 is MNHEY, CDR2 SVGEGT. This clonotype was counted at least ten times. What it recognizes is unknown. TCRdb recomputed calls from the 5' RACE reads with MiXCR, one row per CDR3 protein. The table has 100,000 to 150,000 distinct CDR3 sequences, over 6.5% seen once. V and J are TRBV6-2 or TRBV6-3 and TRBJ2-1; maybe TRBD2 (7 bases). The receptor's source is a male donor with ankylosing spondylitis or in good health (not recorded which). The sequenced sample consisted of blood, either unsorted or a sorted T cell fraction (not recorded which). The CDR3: CASSSGRGDNEQFF. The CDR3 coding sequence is TGTGCCAGCAGTTCGGGGAGGGGGGACAATGAGCAGTTCTTC.